The rows below give T cell receptor beta chains drawn from one sample of a study of shared clonotypes between healthy human individuals. Libraries were prepared by immunoSEQ multiplex PCR; TCRdb keeps only in-frame clonotypes and omits some of them. This sample has about 2 million clones, with around 96% found just once. The material sequenced was naive CD8+ T cells sorted from blood. These receptors were obtained from a man aged 18 to 30 in good health. Each CDR3 is given with its conserved first and last residue. Fields, in order: J gene, D gene, clone size, V gene, CDR3 protein, CDR3 DNA. D genes are given only for firm matches. Only some rows state a clone size, as once, few, many or a class for expanded clones.

j_call: TRBJ2-7
d_call: NA
clone_size: NA
v_call: TRBV6-1
cdr3_aa: CATRRTATYEQYF
cdr3_nt: TGTGCCACGAGGAGGACGGCGACCTACGAGCAGTACTTC

j_call: TRBJ1-1
d_call: NA
clone_size: NA
v_call: TRBV4-1
cdr3_aa: CASSLAAGNTEAFF
cdr3_nt: TGCGCCAGCAGCCTGGCCGCGGGAAACACTGAAGCTTTCTTT

j_call: TRBJ1-4
d_call: TRBD1
clone_size: NA
v_call: TRBV7-9
cdr3_aa: CASSFGYRGLSTNEKLFF
cdr3_nt: TGTGCCAGCAGCTTCGGGTACAGGGGATTATCAACTAATGAAAAACTGTTTTTT

j_call: TRBJ2-7
d_call: NA
clone_size: NA
v_call: TRBV7-9
cdr3_aa: CASSSPEIYEQYF
cdr3_nt: TGTGCCAGCAGCTCTCCCGAGATCTACGAGCAGTACTTC

j_call: TRBJ2-4
d_call: NA
clone_size: NA
v_call: TRBV29-1
cdr3_aa: CSVETGGENIQYF
cdr3_nt: TGCAGCGTTGAAACCGGGGGTGAAAACATTCAGTACTTC

j_call: TRBJ1-5
d_call: NA
clone_size: NA
v_call: TRBV9
cdr3_aa: CASSVGGGASQPQHF
cdr3_nt: TGTGCCAGCAGCGTAGGCGGGGGGGCGAGTCAGCCCCAGCATTTT

j_call: TRBJ2-1
d_call: NA
clone_size: NA
v_call: TRBV5-4
cdr3_aa: CASSLGLVGHNEQFF
cdr3_nt: TGTGCCAGCAGCTTGGGGCTAGTTGGACACAATGAGCAGTTCTTC

j_call: TRBJ1-3
d_call: TRBD1
clone_size: NA
v_call: TRBV13
cdr3_aa: CASSFGTGVNTIYF
cdr3_nt: TGTGCCAGCAGCTTCGGGACAGGGGTGAACACCATATATTTT

j_call: TRBJ2-2
d_call: NA
clone_size: NA
v_call: TRBV27
cdr3_aa: CASSYAGSGTGELFF
cdr3_nt: TGTGCCAGCAGTTATGCGGGGTCGGGCACCGGGGAGCTGTTTTTT

j_call: TRBJ1-2
d_call: TRBD1
clone_size: NA
v_call: TRBV5-4
cdr3_aa: CASTKTGGGYTF
cdr3_nt: TGTGCCAGCACCAAGACAGGGGGGGGCTACACCTTC

j_call: TRBJ2-7
d_call: NA
clone_size: NA
v_call: TRBV4-3
cdr3_aa: CASSELVGNEQYF
cdr3_nt: TGCGCCAGCAGCGAGCTGGTAGGAAACGAGCAGTACTTC

j_call: TRBJ2-7
d_call: TRBD2
clone_size: NA
v_call: TRBV4-1
cdr3_aa: CASSQTSGVVSAYEQYF
cdr3_nt: TGCGCCAGCAGCCAAACTAGCGGGGTCGTCTCGGCCTACGAGCAGTACTTC

j_call: TRBJ2-7
d_call: NA
clone_size: NA
v_call: TRBV27
cdr3_aa: CASSSSWALSYEQYF
cdr3_nt: TGTGCCAGCAGTTCATCGTGGGCCCTCTCCTACGAGCAGTACTTC

j_call: TRBJ2-5
d_call: NA
clone_size: once
v_call: TRBV10-3
cdr3_aa: CAISDSGLETQYF
cdr3_nt: TGTGCCATCAGTGACTCGGGACTAGAGACCCAGTACTTC

j_call: TRBJ2-2
d_call: TRBD2
clone_size: once
v_call: TRBV6-5
cdr3_aa: CASSTSGTGELFF
cdr3_nt: TGTGCCAGCAGCACTAGCGGCACCGGGGAGCTGTTTTTT

j_call: TRBJ2-2
d_call: TRBD2
clone_size: NA
v_call: TRBV10-2
cdr3_aa: CASSELPGLAVNTGELFF
cdr3_nt: TGCGCCAGCAGTGAGCTCCCCGGACTAGCGGTAAACACCGGGGAGCTGTTTTTT

j_call: TRBJ1-6
d_call: NA
clone_size: NA
v_call: TRBV27
cdr3_aa: CASSLLASGVTLHF
cdr3_nt: TGTGCCAGCAGTTTATTAGCCTCAGGGGTCACCCTCCACTTT

j_call: TRBJ1-4
d_call: NA
clone_size: NA
v_call: TRBV9
cdr3_aa: CASSVGDIATNEKLFF
cdr3_nt: TGTGCCAGCAGCGTAGGGGACATTGCAACTAATGAAAAACTGTTTTTT

j_call: TRBJ2-5
d_call: TRBD2
clone_size: NA
v_call: TRBV18
cdr3_aa: CASSPGTSGRPEQETQYF
cdr3_nt: TGTGCCAGCTCACCTGGGACTAGCGGGAGACCGGAGCAAGAGACCCAGTACTTC

j_call: TRBJ2-7
d_call: NA
clone_size: once
v_call: TRBV27
cdr3_aa: CASSMGDGQQYF
cdr3_nt: TGTGCCAGCTCGATGGGTGATGGACAGCAGTACTTC

j_call: TRBJ2-1
d_call: NA
clone_size: NA
v_call: TRBV27
cdr3_aa: CASSAGLLYNEQFF
cdr3_nt: TGTGCCAGCAGCGCGGGACTCCTCTACAATGAGCAGTTCTTC

j_call: TRBJ2-7
d_call: NA
clone_size: NA
v_call: TRBV27
cdr3_aa: CASSPANGQYEQYF
cdr3_nt: TGTGCCAGCAGTCCGGCCAACGGACAGTACGAGCAGTACTTC

j_call: TRBJ2-3
d_call: TRBD2
clone_size: NA
v_call: TRBV10-3
cdr3_aa: CATGSGDTDTQYF
cdr3_nt: TGTGCCACCGGAAGCGGGGACACAGATACGCAGTATTTT

j_call: TRBJ2-7
d_call: NA
clone_size: NA
v_call: TRBV11-2
cdr3_aa: CASSLGGAWEQYF
cdr3_nt: TGTGCCAGCAGCTTAGGCGGGGCCTGGGAGCAGTACTTC

j_call: TRBJ1-5
d_call: NA
clone_size: NA
v_call: TRBV6-6
cdr3_aa: CASSYSEGPHQPQHF
cdr3_nt: TGTGCCAGCAGTTACTCCGAGGGCCCCCATCAGCCCCAGCATTTT

j_call: TRBJ2-6
d_call: TRBD1
clone_size: NA
v_call: TRBV7-6
cdr3_aa: CASSKGQGVDSGANVLTF
cdr3_nt: TGTGCCAGCAGCAAGGGACAGGGAGTAGACTCTGGGGCCAACGTCCTGACTTTC

j_call: TRBJ2-3
d_call: NA
clone_size: NA
v_call: TRBV27
cdr3_aa: CASSITGPAGTDTQYF
cdr3_nt: TGTGCCAGCAGTATAACGGGGCCTGCGGGCACAGATACGCAGTATTTT

j_call: TRBJ1-1
d_call: NA
clone_size: NA
v_call: TRBV11-2
cdr3_aa: CASSHGLEAFF
cdr3_nt: TGTGCCAGCAGCCATGGCCTTGAAGCTTTCTTT

j_call: TRBJ2-7
d_call: TRBD2
clone_size: NA
v_call: TRBV4-1
cdr3_aa: CASSPQLAGFYEQYF
cdr3_nt: TGCGCCAGCAGCCCACAACTAGCGGGGTTTTACGAGCAGTACTTC

j_call: TRBJ2-1
d_call: TRBD1
clone_size: NA
v_call: TRBV7-9
cdr3_aa: CASSWETGAREQFF
cdr3_nt: TGTGCCAGCAGCTGGGAGACAGGGGCACGTGAGCAGTTCTTC

j_call: TRBJ2-5
d_call: TRBD2
clone_size: NA
v_call: TRBV28
cdr3_aa: CASSWTSGGGQETQYF
cdr3_nt: TGTGCCAGCAGCTGGACTAGCGGGGGAGGACAAGAGACCCAGTACTTC

j_call: TRBJ1-2
d_call: NA
clone_size: NA
v_call: TRBV7-9
cdr3_aa: CASSLEGVSGYTF
cdr3_nt: TGTGCCAGCAGCTTAGAGGGGGTTAGTGGCTACACCTTC

j_call: TRBJ1-5
d_call: NA
clone_size: NA
v_call: TRBV30
cdr3_aa: CAWSVPDSSNQPQHF
cdr3_nt: TGTGCCTGGAGTGTACCGGACAGTAGCAATCAGCCCCAGCATTTT

j_call: TRBJ2-1
d_call: NA
clone_size: NA
v_call: TRBV19
cdr3_aa: CASGGGAYNEQFF
cdr3_nt: TGTGCCAGTGGGGGAGGCGCCTACAATGAGCAGTTCTTC

j_call: TRBJ1-2
d_call: TRBD1
clone_size: NA
v_call: TRBV5-5
cdr3_aa: CASSLEVTGVPNYGYTF
cdr3_nt: TGTGCCAGCAGCTTGGAGGTGACAGGGGTACCTAACTATGGCTACACCTTC

j_call: TRBJ2-5
d_call: TRBD2
clone_size: NA
v_call: TRBV19
cdr3_aa: CASSPRLAGGQETQYF
cdr3_nt: TGTGCCAGTAGTCCCCGACTAGCGGGGGGCCAAGAGACCCAGTACTTC